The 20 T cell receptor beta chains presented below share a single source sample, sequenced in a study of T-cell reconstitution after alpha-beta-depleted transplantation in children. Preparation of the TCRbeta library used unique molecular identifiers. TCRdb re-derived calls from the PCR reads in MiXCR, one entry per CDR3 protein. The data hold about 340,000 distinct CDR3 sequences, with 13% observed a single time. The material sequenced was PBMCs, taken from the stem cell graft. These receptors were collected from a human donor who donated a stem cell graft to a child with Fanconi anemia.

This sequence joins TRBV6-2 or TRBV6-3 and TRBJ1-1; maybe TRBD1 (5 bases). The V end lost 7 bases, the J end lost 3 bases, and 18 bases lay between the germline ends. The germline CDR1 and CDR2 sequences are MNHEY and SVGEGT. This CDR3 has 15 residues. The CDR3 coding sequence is TGTGCCAGCACGCGGGGCAGGGATGGGGACACTGAAGCTTTCTTT. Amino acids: CASTRGRDGDTEAFF.

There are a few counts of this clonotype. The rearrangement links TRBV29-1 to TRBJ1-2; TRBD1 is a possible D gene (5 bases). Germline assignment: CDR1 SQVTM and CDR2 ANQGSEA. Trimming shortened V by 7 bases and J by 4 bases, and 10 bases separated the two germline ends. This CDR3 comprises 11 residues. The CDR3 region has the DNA TGCAGCGGCGGGACCGGCTATGGCTACACCTTC. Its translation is CSGGTGYGYTF.

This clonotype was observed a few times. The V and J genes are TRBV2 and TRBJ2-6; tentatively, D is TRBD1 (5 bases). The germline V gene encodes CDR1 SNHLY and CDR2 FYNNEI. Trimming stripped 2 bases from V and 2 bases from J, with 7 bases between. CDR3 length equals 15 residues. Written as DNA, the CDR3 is TGTGCCAGCAGTGAATTAGGGGCTGGGGCCAACGTCCTGACTTTC. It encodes CASSELGAGANVLTF.

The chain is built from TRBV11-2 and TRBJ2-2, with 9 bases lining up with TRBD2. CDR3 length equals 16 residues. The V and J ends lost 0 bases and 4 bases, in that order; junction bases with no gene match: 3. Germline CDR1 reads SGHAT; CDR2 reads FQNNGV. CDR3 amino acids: CASSLDGAGGTGELFF. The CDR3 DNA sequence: TGTGCCAGCAGCTTAGACGGAGCGGGGGGCACCGGGGAGCTGTTTTTT.

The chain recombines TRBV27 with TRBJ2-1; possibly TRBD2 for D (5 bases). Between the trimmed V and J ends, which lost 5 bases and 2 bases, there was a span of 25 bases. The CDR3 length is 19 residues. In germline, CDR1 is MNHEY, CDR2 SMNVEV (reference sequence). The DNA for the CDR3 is TGTGCCAGCAGTCCTCACTCCCCGGACTCGTCCGTGACCTACAATGAGCAGTTCTTC. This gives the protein CASSPHSPDSSVTYNEQFF.

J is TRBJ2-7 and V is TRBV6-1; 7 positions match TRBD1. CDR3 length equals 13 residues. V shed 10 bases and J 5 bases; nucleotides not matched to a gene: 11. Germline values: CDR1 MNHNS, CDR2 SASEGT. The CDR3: CATRPGQINEQYF. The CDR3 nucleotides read TGTGCCACACGGCCGGGACAGATCAACGAGCAGTACTTC.

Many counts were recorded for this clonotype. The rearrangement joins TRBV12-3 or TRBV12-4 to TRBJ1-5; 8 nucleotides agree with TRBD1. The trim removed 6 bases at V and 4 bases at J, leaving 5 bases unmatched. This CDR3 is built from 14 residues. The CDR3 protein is CASRSGTGNQPQHF. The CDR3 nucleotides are TGTGCCAGCAGATCCGGGACAGGAAATCAGCCCCAGCATTTT.

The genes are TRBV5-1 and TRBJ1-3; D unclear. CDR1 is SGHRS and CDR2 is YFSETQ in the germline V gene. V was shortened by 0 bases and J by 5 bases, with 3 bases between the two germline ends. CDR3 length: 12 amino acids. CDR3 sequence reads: CASSLDRNTIYF. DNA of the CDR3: TGCGCCAGCAGCTTGGATCGAAACACCATATATTTT.

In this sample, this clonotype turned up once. CDR3 loop: CASSLAAMAFF. Here the CDR3 DNA reads TGTGCCAGCAGCTTAGCCGCGATGGCTTTCTTT. The rearrangement uses TRBV7-2 and TRBJ1-1; the D is unclear. Trimming removed 0 bases from V and 11 bases from J, with 7 bases in between. Germline assignment: CDR1 SGHTA and CDR2 FQGNSA. The CDR3 sequence is 11 residues long.

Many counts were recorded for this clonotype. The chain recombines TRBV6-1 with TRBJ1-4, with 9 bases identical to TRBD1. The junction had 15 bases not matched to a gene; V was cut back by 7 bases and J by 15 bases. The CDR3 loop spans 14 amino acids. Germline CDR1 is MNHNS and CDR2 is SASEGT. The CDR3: CASMKRTGTGSVFF. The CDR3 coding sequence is TGTGCCAGCATGAAACGAACCGGGACAGGGTCGGTGTTTTTT.

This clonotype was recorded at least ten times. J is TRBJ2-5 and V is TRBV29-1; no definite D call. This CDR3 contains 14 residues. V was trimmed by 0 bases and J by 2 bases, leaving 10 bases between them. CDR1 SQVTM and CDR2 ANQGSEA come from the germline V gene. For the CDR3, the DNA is TGCAGCGTTGAAGATCTGGCAGGTCAAGAGACCCAGTACTTC. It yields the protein CSVEDLAGQETQYF.

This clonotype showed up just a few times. The CDR3: CSASMTGYDGYTF. The CDR3 DNA reads as TGCAGTGCCAGCATGACAGGGTACGATGGCTACACCTTC. The J gene is TRBJ1-2, the V gene TRBV20-1; 7 nucleotides match TRBD1. The CDR3 loop spans 13 amino acids. Trimming took 6 bases from V and 6 from J; bases not matched to a gene: 10. The V gene's germline CDR1 is DFQATT and CDR2 SNEGSKA (reference sequence).

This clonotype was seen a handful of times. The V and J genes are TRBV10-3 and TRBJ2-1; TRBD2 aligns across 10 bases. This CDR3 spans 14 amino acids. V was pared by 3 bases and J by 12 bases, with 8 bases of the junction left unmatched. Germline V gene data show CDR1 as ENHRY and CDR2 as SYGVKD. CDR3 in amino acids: CAISDGTSAGVQFF. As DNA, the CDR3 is TGTGCCATCAGTGATGGGACTAGCGCGGGGGTGCAGTTCTTC.

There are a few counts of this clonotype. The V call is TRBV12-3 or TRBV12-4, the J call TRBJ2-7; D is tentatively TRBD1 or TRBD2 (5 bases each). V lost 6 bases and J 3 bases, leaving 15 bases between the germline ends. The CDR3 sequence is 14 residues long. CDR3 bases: TGTGCCAGCAGCCCCGGGACGGCGTTCTACGAGCAGTACTTC. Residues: CASSPGTAFYEQYF.

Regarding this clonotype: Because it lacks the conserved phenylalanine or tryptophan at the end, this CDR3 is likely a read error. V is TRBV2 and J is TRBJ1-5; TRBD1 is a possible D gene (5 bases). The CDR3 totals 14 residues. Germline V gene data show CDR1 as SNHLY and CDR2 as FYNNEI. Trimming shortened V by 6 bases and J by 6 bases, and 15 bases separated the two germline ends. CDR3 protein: CASRLIQGSQPQHL. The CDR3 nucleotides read TGTGCCAGCAGGCTGATCCAGGGAAGTCAGCCCCAGCATTTA.

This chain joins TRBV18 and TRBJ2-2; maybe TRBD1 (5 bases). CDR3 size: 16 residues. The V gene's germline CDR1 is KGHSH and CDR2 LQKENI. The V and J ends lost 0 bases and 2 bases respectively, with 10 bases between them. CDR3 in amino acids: CASSPPAQGNTGELFF. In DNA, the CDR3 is TGTGCCAGCTCACCACCGGCGCAGGGTAACACCGGGGAGCTGTTTTTT.

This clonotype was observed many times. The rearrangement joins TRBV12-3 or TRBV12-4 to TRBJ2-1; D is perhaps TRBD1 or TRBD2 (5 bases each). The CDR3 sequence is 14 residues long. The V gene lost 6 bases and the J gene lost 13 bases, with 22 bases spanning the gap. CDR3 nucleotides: TGTGCCAGCAGCTCCAGGGTCCCGCCCGGGGAACAGTTCTTC. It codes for CASSSRVPPGEQFF.

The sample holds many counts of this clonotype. CDR3 loop: CASSLASGDEQFF. The CDR3 region has the DNA TGTGCCAGCAGCTTGGCTAGCGGGGATGAGCAGTTCTTC. The chain joins TRBV7-9 to TRBJ2-1; 9 nucleotides agree with TRBD2. J lost 8 bases, V lost 3 bases, and 2 bases had no gene match. Germline V gene sequence: CDR1 SEHNR, CDR2 FQNEAQ (reference sequence). This CDR3 contains 13 residues.

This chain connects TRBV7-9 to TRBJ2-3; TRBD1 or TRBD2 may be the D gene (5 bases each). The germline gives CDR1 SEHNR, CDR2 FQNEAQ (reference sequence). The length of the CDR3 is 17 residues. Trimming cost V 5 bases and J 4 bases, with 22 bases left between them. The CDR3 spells CASSPLRTGQGPDTQYF. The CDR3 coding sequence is TGTGCCAGCAGCCCACTCCGGACGGGGCAGGGTCCAGATACGCAGTATTTT.

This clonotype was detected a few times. CDR3 protein: CASSQYMGNEQFF. CDR3 sequence (DNA): TGCGCCAGCAGCCAATACATGGGCAATGAGCAGTTCTTC. The chain is built from TRBV4-3 and TRBJ2-1; no definite D call. Germline loops: CDR1 LGHNA, CDR2 YSLEER. The CDR3 consists of 13 residues. Trimming pared 2 bases from V and 6 bases from J, leaving 8 bases between.